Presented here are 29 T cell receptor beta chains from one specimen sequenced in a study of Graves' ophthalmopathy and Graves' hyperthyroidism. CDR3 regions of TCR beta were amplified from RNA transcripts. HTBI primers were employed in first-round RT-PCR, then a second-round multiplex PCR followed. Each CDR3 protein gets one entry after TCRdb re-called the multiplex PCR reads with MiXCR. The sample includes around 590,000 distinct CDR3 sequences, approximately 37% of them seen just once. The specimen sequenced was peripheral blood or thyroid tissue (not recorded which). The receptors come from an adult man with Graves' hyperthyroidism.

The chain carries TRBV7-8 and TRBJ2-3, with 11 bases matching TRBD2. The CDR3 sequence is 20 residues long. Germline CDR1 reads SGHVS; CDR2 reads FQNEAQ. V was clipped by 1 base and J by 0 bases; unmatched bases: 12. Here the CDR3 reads CASSLGWGSGGVMSTDTQYF. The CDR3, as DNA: TGTGCCAGCAGCTTAGGGTGGGGTAGCGGGGGGGTAATGAGCACAGATACGCAGTATTTT.

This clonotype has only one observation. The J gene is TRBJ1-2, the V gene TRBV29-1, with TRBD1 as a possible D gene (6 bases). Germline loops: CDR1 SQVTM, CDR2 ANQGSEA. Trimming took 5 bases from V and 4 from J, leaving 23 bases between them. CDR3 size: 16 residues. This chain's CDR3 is CSVNPGTSGGAYGYTF. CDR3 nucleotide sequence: TGCAGCGTTAACCCCGGGACTAGCGGGGGGGCCTATGGCTACACCTTC.

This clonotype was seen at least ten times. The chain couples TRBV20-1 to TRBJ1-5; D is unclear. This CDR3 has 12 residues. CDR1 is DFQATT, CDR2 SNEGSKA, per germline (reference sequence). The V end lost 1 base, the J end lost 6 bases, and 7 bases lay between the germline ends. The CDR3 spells CSARGPSQPQHF. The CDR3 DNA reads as TGCAGTGCTAGAGGCCCTTCTCAGCCCCAGCATTTT.

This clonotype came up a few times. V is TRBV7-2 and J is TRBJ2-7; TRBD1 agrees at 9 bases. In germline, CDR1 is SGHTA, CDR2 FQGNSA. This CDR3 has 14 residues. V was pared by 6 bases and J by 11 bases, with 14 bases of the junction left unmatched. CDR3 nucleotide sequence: TGTGCCAGCAGTTGGGACAGGGTAGGGGACATGAAGTACTTC. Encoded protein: CASSWDRVGDMKYF.

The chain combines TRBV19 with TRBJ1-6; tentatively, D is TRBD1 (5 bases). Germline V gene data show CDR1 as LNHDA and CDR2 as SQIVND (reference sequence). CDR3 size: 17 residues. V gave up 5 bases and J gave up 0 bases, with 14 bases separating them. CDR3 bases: TGTGCCAGTAGTCCGGACAAAACGAACTCCTATAATTCACCCCTCCACTTT. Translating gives CASSPDKTNSYNSPLHF.

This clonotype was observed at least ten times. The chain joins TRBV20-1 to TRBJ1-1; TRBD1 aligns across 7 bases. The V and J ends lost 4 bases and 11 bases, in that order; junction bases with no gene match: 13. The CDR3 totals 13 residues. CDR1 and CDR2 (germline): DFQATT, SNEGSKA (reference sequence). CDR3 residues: CSATLTGEVVAFF. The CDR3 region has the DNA TGCAGTGCTACGTTAACAGGGGAGGTAGTTGCTTTCTTT.

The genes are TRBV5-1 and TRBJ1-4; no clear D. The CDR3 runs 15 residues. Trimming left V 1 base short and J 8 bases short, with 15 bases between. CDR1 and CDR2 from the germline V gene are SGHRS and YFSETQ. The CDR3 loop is CASSLMAGAKEKLFF. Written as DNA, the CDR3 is TGCGCCAGCAGCTTGATGGCAGGTGCGAAGGAAAAACTGTTTTTT.

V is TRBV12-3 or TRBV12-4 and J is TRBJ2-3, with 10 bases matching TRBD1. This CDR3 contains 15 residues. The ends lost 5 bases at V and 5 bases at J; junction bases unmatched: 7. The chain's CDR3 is CASSGTGEVRDTQYF. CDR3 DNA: TGTGCCAGCAGTGGGACAGGGGAGGTTAGAGATACGCAGTATTTT.

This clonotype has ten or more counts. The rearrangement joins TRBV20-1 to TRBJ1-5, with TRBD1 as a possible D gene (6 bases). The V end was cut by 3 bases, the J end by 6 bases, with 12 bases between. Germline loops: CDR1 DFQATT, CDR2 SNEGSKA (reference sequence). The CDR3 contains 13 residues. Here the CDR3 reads CSARRQGSQPQHF. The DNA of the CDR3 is TGCAGTGCTAGGAGGCAGGGGAGTCAGCCCCAGCATTTT.

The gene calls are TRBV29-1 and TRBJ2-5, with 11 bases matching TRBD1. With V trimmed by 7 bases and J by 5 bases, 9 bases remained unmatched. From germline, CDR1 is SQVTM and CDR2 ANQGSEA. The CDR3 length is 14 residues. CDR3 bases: TGCAGCGCACGGACAGGGGGCGCTTGGGAGACCCAGTACTTC. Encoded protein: CSARTGGAWETQYF.

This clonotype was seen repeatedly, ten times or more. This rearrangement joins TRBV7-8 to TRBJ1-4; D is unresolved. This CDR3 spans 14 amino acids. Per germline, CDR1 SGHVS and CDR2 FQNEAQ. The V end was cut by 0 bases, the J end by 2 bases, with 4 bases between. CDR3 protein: CASSLAFTNEKLFF. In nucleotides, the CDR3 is TGTGCCAGCAGCTTAGCGTTTACTAATGAAAAACTGTTTTTT.

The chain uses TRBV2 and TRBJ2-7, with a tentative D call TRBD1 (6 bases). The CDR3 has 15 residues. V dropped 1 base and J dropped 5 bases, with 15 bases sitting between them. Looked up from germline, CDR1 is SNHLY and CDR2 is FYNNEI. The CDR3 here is CASSEVVGTGNEQYF. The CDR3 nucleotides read TGTGCCAGCAGTGAAGTGGTCGGCACAGGGAACGAGCAGTACTTC.

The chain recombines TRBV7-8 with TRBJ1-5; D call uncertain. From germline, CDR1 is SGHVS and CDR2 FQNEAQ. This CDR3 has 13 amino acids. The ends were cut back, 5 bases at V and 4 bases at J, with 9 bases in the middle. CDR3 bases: TGTGCCAGCAGCGTCGCCATGAATCAGCCCCAGCATTTT. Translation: CASSVAMNQPQHF.

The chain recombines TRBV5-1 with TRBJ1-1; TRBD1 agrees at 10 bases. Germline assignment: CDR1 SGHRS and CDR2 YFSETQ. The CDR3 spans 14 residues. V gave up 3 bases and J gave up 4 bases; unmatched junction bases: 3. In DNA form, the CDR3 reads TGCGCCAGCAGCTACGGGACAGGGGCCACTGAAGCTTTCTTT. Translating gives CASSYGTGATEAFF.

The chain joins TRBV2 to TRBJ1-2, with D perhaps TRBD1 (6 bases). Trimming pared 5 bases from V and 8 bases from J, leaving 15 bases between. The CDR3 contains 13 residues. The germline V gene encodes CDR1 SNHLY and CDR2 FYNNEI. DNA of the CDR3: TGTGCCAGCAGTACGGACAGATCGCGAGGCTACACCTTC. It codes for CASSTDRSRGYTF.

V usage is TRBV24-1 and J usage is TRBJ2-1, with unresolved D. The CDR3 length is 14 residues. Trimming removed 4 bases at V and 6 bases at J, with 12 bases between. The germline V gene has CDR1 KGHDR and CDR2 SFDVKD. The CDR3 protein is CATSEPGPGNEQFF. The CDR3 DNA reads TGTGCCACCAGTGAGCCAGGTCCCGGCAATGAGCAGTTCTTC.

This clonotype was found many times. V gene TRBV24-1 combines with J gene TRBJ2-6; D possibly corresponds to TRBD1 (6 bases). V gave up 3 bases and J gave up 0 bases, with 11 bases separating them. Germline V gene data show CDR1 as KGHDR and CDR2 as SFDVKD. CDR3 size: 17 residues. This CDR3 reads CATSDIQGSSGANVLTF. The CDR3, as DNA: TGTGCCACCAGTGATATACAGGGTAGCTCTGGGGCCAACGTCCTGACTTTC.

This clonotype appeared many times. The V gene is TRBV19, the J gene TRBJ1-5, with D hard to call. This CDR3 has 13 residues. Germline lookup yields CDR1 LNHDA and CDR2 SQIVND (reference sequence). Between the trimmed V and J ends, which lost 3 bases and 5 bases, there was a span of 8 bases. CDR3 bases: TGTGCCAGTAGTATTCAGGCGGATCAGCCCCAGCATTTT. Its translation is CASSIQADQPQHF.

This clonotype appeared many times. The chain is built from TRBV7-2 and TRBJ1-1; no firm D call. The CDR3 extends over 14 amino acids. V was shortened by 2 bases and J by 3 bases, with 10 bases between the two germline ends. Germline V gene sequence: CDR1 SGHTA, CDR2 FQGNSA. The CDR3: CASSLYDGYTEAFF. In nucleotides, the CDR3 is TGTGCCAGCAGCTTATACGACGGGTACACTGAAGCTTTCTTT.

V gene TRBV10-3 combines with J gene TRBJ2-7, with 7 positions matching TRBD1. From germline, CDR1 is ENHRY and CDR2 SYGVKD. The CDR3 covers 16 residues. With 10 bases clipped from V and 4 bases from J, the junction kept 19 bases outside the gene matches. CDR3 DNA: TGTGCCAGCCGTTACGTTGTGACAGGGATTGAGTACGAGCAGTACTTC. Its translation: CASRYVVTGIEYEQYF.

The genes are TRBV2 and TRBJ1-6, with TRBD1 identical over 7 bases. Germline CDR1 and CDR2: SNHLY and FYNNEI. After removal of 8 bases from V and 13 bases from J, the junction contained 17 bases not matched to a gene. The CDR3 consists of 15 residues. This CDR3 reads CASHRGGEPNQPLHF. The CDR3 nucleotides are TGTGCCAGCCACAGGGGAGGAGAGCCTAATCAGCCCCTCCACTTT.

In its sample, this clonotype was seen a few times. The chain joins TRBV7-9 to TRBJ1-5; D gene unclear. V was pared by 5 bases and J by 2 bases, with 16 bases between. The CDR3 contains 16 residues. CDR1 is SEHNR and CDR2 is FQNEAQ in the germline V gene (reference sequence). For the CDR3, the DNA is TGTGCCAGCAGCCAAGAGACGGCTTGGGGCAATCAGCCCCAGCATTTT. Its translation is CASSQETAWGNQPQHF.

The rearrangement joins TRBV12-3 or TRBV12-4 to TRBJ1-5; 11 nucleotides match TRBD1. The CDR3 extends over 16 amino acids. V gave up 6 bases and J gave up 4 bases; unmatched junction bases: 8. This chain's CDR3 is CASSPGTGGTNQPQHF. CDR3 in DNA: TGTGCCAGCAGCCCCGGGACAGGGGGTACGAATCAGCCCCAGCATTTT.

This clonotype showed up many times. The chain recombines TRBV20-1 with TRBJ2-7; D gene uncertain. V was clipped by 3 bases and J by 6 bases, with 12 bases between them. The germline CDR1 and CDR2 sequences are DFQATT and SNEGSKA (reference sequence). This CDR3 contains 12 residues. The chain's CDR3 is CSASSVLGEQYF. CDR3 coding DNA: TGCAGTGCTAGTTCGGTGCTAGGCGAGCAGTACTTC.

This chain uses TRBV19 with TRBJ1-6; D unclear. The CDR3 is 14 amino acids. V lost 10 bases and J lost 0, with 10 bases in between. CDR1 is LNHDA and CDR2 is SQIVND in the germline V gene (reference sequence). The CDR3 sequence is CATAESSYNSPLHF. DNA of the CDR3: TGTGCCACCGCAGAAAGCTCCTATAATTCACCCCTCCACTTT.

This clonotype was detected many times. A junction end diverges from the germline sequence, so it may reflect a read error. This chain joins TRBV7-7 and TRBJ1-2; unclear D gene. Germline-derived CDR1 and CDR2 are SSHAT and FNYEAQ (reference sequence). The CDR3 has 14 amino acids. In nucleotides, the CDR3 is TGTGCTAGCAGCAAATTAGTGGGAGCTGGTGGCTACACCTTC. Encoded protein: CASSKLVGAGGYTF.

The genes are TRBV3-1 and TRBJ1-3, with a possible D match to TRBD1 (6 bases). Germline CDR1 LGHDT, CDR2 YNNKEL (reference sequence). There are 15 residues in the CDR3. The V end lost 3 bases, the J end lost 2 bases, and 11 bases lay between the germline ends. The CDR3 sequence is CASSQTPGAGNTIYF. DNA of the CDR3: TGTGCCAGCAGCCAGACCCCAGGGGCTGGAAACACCATATATTTT.

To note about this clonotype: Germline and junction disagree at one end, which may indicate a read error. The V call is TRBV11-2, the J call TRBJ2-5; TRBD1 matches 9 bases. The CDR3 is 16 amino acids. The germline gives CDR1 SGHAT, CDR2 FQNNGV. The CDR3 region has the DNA TGCGCCAGCAGTCCTACCGGGGACAGGGTCAAAGAGACCCAGTACTTC. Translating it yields CASSPTGDRVKETQYF.

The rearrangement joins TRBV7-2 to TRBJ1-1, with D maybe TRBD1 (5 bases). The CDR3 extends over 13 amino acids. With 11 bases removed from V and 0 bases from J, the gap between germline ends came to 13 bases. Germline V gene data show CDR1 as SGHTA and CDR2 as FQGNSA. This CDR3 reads CAWGGSVNTEAFF. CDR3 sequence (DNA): TGTGCCTGGGGGGGGTCAGTGAACACTGAAGCTTTCTTT.